The next 27 T cell receptor beta chains were all read from a single sample in a study of cytomegalovirus exposure and HLA in healthy donors. The PCR employed 60 Vbeta primers together with 13 Jbeta primers. Profiled with immunoSEQ multiplex PCR; TCRdb holds only in-frame clones, not every one. The table lists about 170,000 clones, around 62% of them singletons. The sample was PBMCs. These receptor sequences come from a man aged 35 to 55 in good health and CMV-seronegative.

Points on this clone: Distinct nucleotide sequences in the sample also encode this CDR3. The chain joins TRBV18 to TRBJ2-3; 8 bases align to TRBD1. This CDR3 comprises 15 residues. Germline CDR1 KGHSH, CDR2 LQKENI. V lost 3 bases and J lost 3; bases outside the gene matches: 5. The CDR3: CASSPGTGGTDTQYF. The CDR3 DNA follows: TGTGCCAGCTCACCCGGGACAGGAGGGACAGATACGCAGTATTTT. Supplemented by reference TRBV18 and TRBJ2-3, the full variable domain reads NAGVMQNPRHLVRRRGQEARLRCSPMKGHSHVYWYRQLPEEGLKFMVYLQKENIIDESGMPKERFSAEFPKEGPSILRIQQVVRGDSAAYFCASSPGTGGTDTQYFGPGTRLTVL.

The chain has TRBV9 and TRBJ2-7; possibly TRBD2 for D (5 bases). V gave up 4 bases and J gave up 7 bases, with 18 bases separating them. Germline V CDR1 and CDR2: SGDLS, YYNGEE. The CDR3 loop spans 14 amino acids. CDR3 region: CASSPGVRGSEQYF. CDR3 nucleotides: TGTGCCAGCAGCCCGGGTGTCCGGGGTAGTGAGCAGTACTTC.

This chain joins TRBV4-1 and TRBJ2-1; D unresolved. Germline loops: CDR1 MGHRA, CDR2 YSYEKL. The CDR3 runs 15 residues. Trimming took off 0 bases at V and 0 bases at J, with 6 bases between the two ends. CDR3 amino acids: CASSQEVSSYNEQFF. The CDR3 DNA is TGCGCCAGCAGCCAAGAGGTGAGCTCCTACAATGAGCAGTTCTTC.

The chain has TRBV5-1 and TRBJ2-5; 13 nucleotides align to TRBD2. This CDR3 has 19 amino acids. From germline, CDR1 is SGHRS and CDR2 YFSETQ. Germline trimming cut 4 bases from V and 4 bases from J; bases unmatched to any gene: 16. The CDR3 region has the DNA TGCGCCAGCAGCCAAATAGGACTAGCGGGAGCTAACCCGAGAGAGACCCAGTACTTC. Translating gives CASSQIGLAGANPRETQYF.

V usage is TRBV6-5 and J usage is TRBJ1-2, with a tentative D call TRBD1 (5 bases). Germline CDR1 MNHEY, CDR2 SVGAGI. V gave up 4 bases and J gave up 0 bases, with 6 bases separating them. The CDR3 is 13 residues long. The CDR3 DNA sequence: TGTGCCAGCAGTTCGACAGCTAACTATGGCTACACCTTC. It is translated as CASSSTANYGYTF.

This clone showed up just once. The chain links TRBV27 to TRBJ2-1; maybe TRBD2 (6 bases). This CDR3 comprises 14 residues. The V gene's germline CDR1 is MNHEY and CDR2 SMNVEV (reference sequence). Between the trimmed V and J ends, which lost 3 bases and 2 bases, there was a span of 8 bases. CDR3 bases: TGTGCCAGCAGTTTGGGACTTACCTACAATGAGCAGTTCTTC. Translating it yields CASSLGLTYNEQFF.

The chain is built from TRBV11-2 and TRBJ2-1, with a possible D match to TRBD1 (6 bases). The CDR3 sequence is 14 residues long. Trimming removed 5 bases at V and 4 bases at J, with 12 bases between. Germline V CDR1 and CDR2: SGHAT, FQNNGV. The CDR3 reads CASSVGTMYNEQFF. The CDR3 DNA reads TGTGCCAGCAGCGTCGGGACAATGTACAATGAGCAGTTCTTC.

This chain connects TRBV27 to TRBJ1-4, with TRBD1 as a possible D gene (5 bases). CDR3 length: 16 residues. CDR1 MNHEY and CDR2 SMNVEV come from the germline V gene (reference sequence). Trimming left V 3 bases short and J 4 bases short, with 15 bases between. The CDR3 is CASSFAKTDRNEKLFF. CDR3 DNA: TGTGCCAGCAGTTTCGCCAAGACAGATCGTAATGAAAAACTGTTTTTT.

The V and J genes are TRBV6-4 and TRBJ2-3, with 7 bases matching TRBD1. In germline, CDR1 is MRHNA, CDR2 SNTAGT. The trim removed 3 bases at V and 3 bases at J, leaving 12 bases unmatched. CDR3 length equals 17 residues. In nucleotides, the CDR3 is TGTGCCAGCAGTGATGAGACAGGGAGACGAGGGACAGATACGCAGTATTTT. This encodes CASSDETGRRGTDTQYF.

The chain couples TRBV7-2 to TRBJ2-2; D ambiguous. The CDR3 runs to 15 residues. Trimming cost V 5 bases and J 1 base, with 11 bases left between them. The germline V gene has CDR1 SGHTA and CDR2 FQGNSA. CDR3 residues: CASSGWLENTGELFF. The CDR3 DNA reads as TGTGCCAGCAGCGGGTGGCTAGAGAACACCGGGGAGCTGTTTTTT. The full variable domain, rest sourced from reference TRBV7-2 and TRBJ2-2, is GAGVSQSPSNKVTEKGKDVELRCDPISGHTALYWYRQSLGQGLEFLIYFQGNSAPDKSGLPSDRFSAERTGGSVSTLTIQRTQQEDSAVYLCASSGWLENTGELFFGEGSRLTVL.

This clone was recorded a few times. The chain uses TRBV4-3 and TRBJ1-1; no clear D gene. This CDR3 is built from 13 residues. Germline CDR1 and CDR2: LGHNA and YSLEER. The V end was cut by 6 bases, the J end by 1 base, with 9 bases between. The CDR3 DNA reads as TGCGCCAGCAGATACAGAAGGAACACTGAAGCTTTCTTT. This sequence encodes CASRYRRNTEAFF.

V and J are TRBV5-6 and TRBJ2-3; TRBD1 might be the D (5 bases). Trimming shortened V by 0 bases and J by 4 bases, and 15 bases separated the two germline ends. CDR1 is SGHDT and CDR2 is YYEEEE in the germline V gene. The CDR3 loop spans 16 amino acids. The CDR3 nucleotides are TGTGCCAGCAGCTTGGACCAGGGTTTGAGCGCAGATACGCAGTATTTT. This translates into CASSLDQGLSADTQYF.

This clone came up a few times. This rearrangement joins TRBV7-2 to TRBJ2-7; the D gene is possibly TRBD2 (6 bases). The CDR3 spans 15 residues. Germline V gene sequence: CDR1 SGHTA, CDR2 FQGNSA. V gave up 1 base and J gave up 6 bases, with 16 bases separating them. CDR3 sequence (DNA): TGTGCCAGCAGCTTAGGTCATCAGGGAGGTGGCGAGCAGTACTTC. This codes for CASSLGHQGGGEQYF.

J is TRBJ2-1 and V is TRBV5-6; 15 bases are shared with TRBD2. The CDR3 runs 15 residues. The germline V gene has CDR1 SGHDT and CDR2 YYEEEE. Trimming removed 2 bases from V and 10 bases from J; junction bases left unmatched: 4. The CDR3 DNA follows: TGTGCCAGCAGCTTTACGGGACTAGCGGGAGGAGAGCAGTTCTTC. This gives the protein CASSFTGLAGGEQFF.

The rearrangement links TRBV6-5 to TRBJ1-4; 8 bases map to TRBD1. The CDR3 is 16 residues long. Germline V gene data show CDR1 as MNHEY and CDR2 as SVGAGI. V was pared by 4 bases and J by 5 bases, with 9 bases of the junction left unmatched. CDR3 in amino acids: CASSSTAGTGNEKLFF. Written as DNA, the CDR3 is TGTGCCAGCAGTTCCACTGCCGGGACAGGCAATGAAAAACTGTTTTTT.

The rearrangement uses TRBV7-2 and TRBJ1-1; 7 nucleotides align to TRBD1. After removal of 7 bases from V and 3 bases from J, the junction contained 11 bases not matched to a gene. The germline gives CDR1 SGHTA, CDR2 FQGNSA. The CDR3 is made up of 15 amino acids. The CDR3 here is CASTQATGFDTEAFF. The CDR3 nucleotides read TGTGCCAGCACCCAAGCGACAGGGTTTGACACTGAAGCTTTCTTT.

V usage is TRBV7-9 and J usage is TRBJ2-3; 11 positions match TRBD1. CDR3 size: 15 residues. With V trimmed by 5 bases and J by 5 bases, 6 bases remained unmatched. Germline-derived CDR1 and CDR2 are SEHNR and FQNEAQ (reference sequence). CDR3 loop: CASSDGQGAGDTQYF. The CDR3 DNA follows: TGTGCCAGCAGCGACGGACAGGGGGCAGGAGATACGCAGTATTTT.

The chain is built from TRBV6-6 and TRBJ2-5; no reliable D call. V shed 6 bases and J shed 5 bases, with 13 bases lying between them. This CDR3 contains 13 residues. Germline V CDR1 and CDR2: MNHNY, SVGAGI (reference sequence). This CDR3 is CASRLVSTETQYF. The CDR3 nucleotides are TGTGCCAGCAGACTCGTTTCCACGGAGACCCAGTACTTC.

The gene calls are TRBV2 and TRBJ1-5; unclear D gene. Trimming removed 7 bases from V and 7 bases from J, with 14 bases in between. CDR3 length equals 13 residues. Germline V gene data show CDR1 as SNHLY and CDR2 as FYNNEI. The CDR3 reads CASNREVLQPQHF. The CDR3, as DNA: TGTGCCAGCAATCGGGAGGTTCTCCAGCCCCAGCATTTT.

V and J are TRBV11-1 and TRBJ2-7, with 7 nucleotides matching TRBD2. The CDR3 totals 15 residues. Germline CDR1 SGHAT, CDR2 FQDESV (reference sequence). The J segment lost 2 bases and the V segment lost 4 bases, leaving 8 bases of the junction unmatched. CDR3 coding DNA: TGTGCCAGCAGCTCGAGCGGGATGAGAGCCTACGAGCAGTACTTC. Translated: CASSSSGMRAYEQYF. Using reference TRBV11-1 and TRBJ2-7 for the parts outside the CDR3, the full variable domain is EAEVAQSPRYKITEKSQAVAFWCDPISGHATLYWYRQILGQGPELLVQFQDESVVDDSQLPKDRFSAERLKGVDSTLKIQPAELGDSAMYLCASSSSGMRAYEQYFGPGTRLTVT.

This chain uses TRBV13 with TRBJ2-7, with D uncertain. Trimming took 4 bases from V and 2 from J, leaving 12 bases between them. Per the germline V gene, CDR1 is PRHDT and CDR2 is FYEKMQ (reference sequence). The CDR3 is 14 amino acids. The CDR3 DNA reads TGTGCCAGCAGCTCAACCGGAGAGACCTACGAGCAGTACTTC. It is translated as CASSSTGETYEQYF.

This chain connects TRBV10-3 to TRBJ2-3, with D tentatively TRBD2 (6 bases). Germline CDR1 is ENHRY and CDR2 is SYGVKD. This CDR3 contains 13 residues. V lost 10 bases and J 6 bases, leaving 17 bases between the germline ends. CDR3 in DNA: TGTGCCACCTCACGGGAGAGTCCGGATACGCAGTATTTT. Translating it yields CATSRESPDTQYF.

This clone was detected a few times. This chain connects TRBV18 to TRBJ1-4; 11 positions match TRBD1. Unmatched junction bases numbered 8, after V lost 6 bases and J lost 8 bases. This CDR3 is built from 15 residues. Germline V lookup: CDR1 KGHSH, CDR2 LQKENI. DNA for the CDR3: TGTGCCAGCTCGTCCGGACAGGGGGCGGAGGAAAAACTGTTTTTT. Protein product: CASSSGQGAEEKLFF.

This clone was detected a few times. The V gene is TRBV7-8, the J gene TRBJ2-2; possible D gene TRBD1, 5 bases. The germline gives CDR1 SGHVS, CDR2 FQNEAQ. The CDR3 loop spans 14 amino acids. Trimming took off 5 bases at V and 7 bases at J, with 14 bases between the two ends. The CDR3 DNA reads as TGTGCCAGCAGCCAAACAGGACGCAACGGGGAGCTGTTTTTT. Its protein product is CASSQTGRNGELFF.

The table lists this clone with a few counts. CDR3 nucleotide sequence: TGTGCCAGCAGAGAACAGGGGGCTGAAGACACCATATATTTT. Its translation is CASREQGAEDTIYF. This chain connects TRBV27 to TRBJ1-3; TRBD1 matches 9 bases. V lost 6 bases, J lost 8 bases, and 8 bases stayed unmatched. CDR1 is MNHEY and CDR2 is SMNVEV in the germline V gene (reference sequence). There are 14 residues in the CDR3.

The J gene is TRBJ2-7, the V gene TRBV5-4; 8 bases line up with TRBD1. Germline CDR1 is SGHNT and CDR2 is YYREEE (reference sequence). V dropped 4 bases and J dropped 2; count of bases not matched to a gene: 5. The CDR3 is 14 residues long. The CDR3 DNA reads as TGTGCCAGCAGCCCGGACAGGGCAACCTACGAGCAGTACTTC. Translated: CASSPDRATYEQYF.

The CDR3 region is CASSDLGTSGSYEQYF. The CDR3 DNA reads TGCGCCAGCAGCGACCTTGGGACTAGCGGCTCCTACGAGCAGTACTTC. J is TRBJ2-5 and V is TRBV5-1, with 11 bases lining up with TRBD2. The last part of the DNA fits TRBJ2-7 better; the J call may be wrong. Germline values: CDR1 SGHRS, CDR2 YFSETQ. CDR3 length: 16 amino acids.